A selection of T cell receptor beta chains follows, all from one sample in a study of blood T cell repertoires in COVID-19. Assay used: immunoSEQ multiplex PCR; TCRdb lists only in-frame clones, some missing. The repertoire holds around 140,000 clones, with around 72% as singletons. Sequencing used peripheral blood. The origin of the receptors is a woman between 55 and 75 years old with acute or convalescent COVID-19. CDR3s include the opening cysteine and the closing phenylalanine or tryptophan. D genes are given only for firm matches. Rows may omit the clone size; those that give it use once, few, many or a size class.

d_call clone_size j_call v_call cdr3_aa cdr3_nt
. . TRBJ1-5 TRBV19 CASSTQRAQPQHF TGTGCCAGTAGTACTCAGCGCGCTCAGCCCCAGCATTTT
. . TRBJ2-1 TRBV27 CASSSDSYNEQFF TGTGCCAGCAGTTCTGATAGTTACAATGAGCAGTTCTTC
. . TRBJ2-1 TRBV4-1 CASGRIDEQFF TGCGCCAGCGGGAGGATCGATGAGCAGTTCTTC
. . TRBJ2-7 TRBV28 CASSFAYEQYF TGTGCCAGCAGTTTCGCCTACGAGCAGTACTTC
TRBD1 . TRBJ2-6 TRBV14 CASSQRTGKISSGANVLTF TGTGCCAGCAGCCAAAGGACAGGGAAGATCTCCTCTGGGGCCAACGTCCTGACTTTC
. few TRBJ2-2 TRBV18 CASSPLANTGELFF TGTGCCAGCTCACCACTAGCGAACACCGGGGAGCTGTTTTTT
TRBD1 . TRBJ1-1 TRBV24-1 CATSDTGAKAFF TGTGCCACCAGTGACACAGGGGCGAAGGCTTTCTTT
. . TRBJ2-7 TRBV6-6 CASRDLGGSYEQYF TGTGCCAGCAGGGACTTAGGGGGTAGCTACGAGCAGTACTTC
TRBD1 once TRBJ1-1 TRBV18 CASSPRTGALLTEAFF TGTGCCAGCTCACCGCGGACAGGGGCCCTCCTCACTGAAGCTTTCTTT
. . TRBJ1-5 TRBV4-1 CASSPRTDFKPQHF TGCGCCAGCAGCCCCAGGACAGACTTCAAGCCCCAGCATTTT
. once TRBJ2-7 TRBV13 CASSRLEGEQYF TGTGCCAGCAGCCGCCTAGAAGGCGAGCAGTACTTC
. once TRBJ2-7 TRBV30 CACTAGAGGFEYEQYF TGTGCCTGTACTGCCGGGGCAGGGGGGTTTGAGTACGAGCAGTACTTC
. . TRBJ2-3 TRBV11-3 CASSHRRGVADTQYF TGTGCCAGCAGCCACCGTCGCGGGGTTGCAGATACGCAGTATTTT
. few TRBJ2-1 TRBV18 CASSPTSRNEQFF TGTGCCAGCTCACCAACTTCGCGTAATGAGCAGTTCTTC
. . TRBJ2-1 TRBV11-2 CASSPTERPPREQFF TGTGCCAGCAGCCCCACCGAGCGACCCCCCCGTGAGCAGTTCTTC
. . TRBJ1-2 TRBV5-1 CASSRDSASGLYGYTF TGCGCCAGCAGTAGAGACAGCGCATCGGGTCTCTATGGCTACACCTTC
TRBD2 . TRBJ2-1 TRBV11-1 CASSSLGLAGYNEQFF TGTGCCAGCAGCTCCCTCGGACTAGCGGGTTACAATGAGCAGTTCTTC
. . TRBJ2-1 TRBV28 CASSLFDNEQFF TGTGCCAGCAGTTTATTCGACAATGAGCAGTTCTTC
. . TRBJ1-2 TRBV5-1 CASSLNRDNYGYTF TGCGCCAGCAGCTTAAACAGGGATAACTATGGCTACACCTTC
. . TRBJ1-1 TRBV5-1 CASSSGSYNTEAFF TGCGCCAGCAGTTCAGGGTCGTATAACACTGAAGCTTTCTTT
. . TRBJ2-3 TRBV2 CASKPGGGRSDTQYF TGTGCCAGCAAACCTGGTGGGGGGAGATCAGATACGCAGTATTTT
. few TRBJ2-7 TRBV2 CASTEGLLDYEQYF TGTGCCAGCACCGAGGGACTCCTGGACTACGAGCAGTACTTC
TRBD2 . TRBJ2-1 TRBV5-1 CASSFSGGGNEQFF TGCGCCAGCAGCTTTTCGGGAGGCGGCAATGAGCAGTTCTTC
TRBD1 . TRBJ1-6 TRBV6-5 CASSLGTAYNSPLHF TGTGCCAGCAGCTTAGGGACAGCTTATAATTCACCCCTCCACTTT
. . TRBJ1-6 TRBV7-6 CASSLGSGPNSPLHF TGTGCCAGCAGCTTAGGATCTGGGCCAAATTCACCCCTCCACTTT
. once TRBJ2-3 TRBV4-2 CASSHRLDSSTDTQYF TGTGCCAGCAGCCACCGACTAGACTCTAGCACAGATACGCAGTATTTT
TRBD2 . TRBJ2-7 TRBV18 CASSHAGLANRYEQYF TGTGCCAGCTCACACGCGGGACTAGCGAACCGGTACGAGCAGTACTTC
TRBD1 . TRBJ1-2 TRBV5-1 CASSPAYGTGGRGYTF TGCGCCAGCAGCCCGGCCTACGGGACAGGGGGCCGGGGCTACACCTTC
TRBD2 . TRBJ2-5 TRBV19 CASSTGLGVETQYF TGTGCCAGTAGTACGGGACTAGGGGTGGAGACCCAGTACTTC